The clone carrying this TCR beta chain was seen just once. The antigen is undetermined. This entry comes from a study of CD8+ T cells in alopecia areata. General study results and limits: Persistence during tofacitinib was seen for many expanded lesional clones in scalp and blood. More clonal than normal scalp was lesional scalp, particularly alopecia totalis/universalis. Among the 100 top clones, expanded CD8+ clones, like scalp clonality, were significantly decreased by tofacitinib.

V was cut by 3 bases and J by 3 bases, with 15 bases left in between. Germline lookup yields CDR1 SNHLY and CDR2 FYNNEI. CDR3 size: 16 residues. Treatment reported: oral pan-JAK inhibitor, 5-10 mg twice daily. Extraction of RNA preceded its reverse transcription into cDNA, which served as the sequencing template. TCRdb keeps only in-frame clones here, not all; method: immunoSEQ multiplex PCR. The sample gives 150,000 to 200,000 clones, roughly 60% of which show up once; just over 1% is in the top ten. This TCR was sampled from a human donor with alopecia areata. J is TRBJ1-5 and V is TRBV2; TRBD1 might be the D (5 bases). This specimen was CD4+ T cells sorted from blood, taken at week 24, from a patient treated with tofacitinib. DNA for the CDR3: TGTGCCAGCAGTGATTATTCCGGGGCAAACAATCAGCCCCAGCATTTT. This translates into CASSDYSGANNQPQHF.